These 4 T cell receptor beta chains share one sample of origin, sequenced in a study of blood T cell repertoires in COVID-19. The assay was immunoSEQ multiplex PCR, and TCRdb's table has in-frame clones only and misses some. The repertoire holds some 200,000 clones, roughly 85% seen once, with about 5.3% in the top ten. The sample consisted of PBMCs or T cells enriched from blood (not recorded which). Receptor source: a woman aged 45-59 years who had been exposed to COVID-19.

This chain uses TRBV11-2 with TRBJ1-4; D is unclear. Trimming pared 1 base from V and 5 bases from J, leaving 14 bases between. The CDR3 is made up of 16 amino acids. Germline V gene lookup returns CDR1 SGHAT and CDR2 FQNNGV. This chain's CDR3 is CASSLALQSSNEKLFF. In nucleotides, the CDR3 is TGTGCCAGCAGCTTAGCCTTACAGAGCTCGAATGAAAAACTGTTTTTT.

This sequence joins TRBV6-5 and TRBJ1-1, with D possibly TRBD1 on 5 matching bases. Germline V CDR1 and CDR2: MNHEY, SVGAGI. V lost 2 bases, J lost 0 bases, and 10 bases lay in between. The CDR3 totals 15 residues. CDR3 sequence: CASSYVEGVNTEAFF. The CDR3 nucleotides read TGTGCCAGCAGTTACGTCGAAGGGGTGAACACTGAAGCTTTCTTT.

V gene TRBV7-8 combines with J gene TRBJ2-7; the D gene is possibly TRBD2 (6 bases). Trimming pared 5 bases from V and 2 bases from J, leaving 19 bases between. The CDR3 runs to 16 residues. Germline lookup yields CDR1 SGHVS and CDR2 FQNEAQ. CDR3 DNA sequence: TGTGCCAGCAGCCCAAAACGACTAGACGGCACCTACGAGCAGTACTTC. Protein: CASSPKRLDGTYEQYF.

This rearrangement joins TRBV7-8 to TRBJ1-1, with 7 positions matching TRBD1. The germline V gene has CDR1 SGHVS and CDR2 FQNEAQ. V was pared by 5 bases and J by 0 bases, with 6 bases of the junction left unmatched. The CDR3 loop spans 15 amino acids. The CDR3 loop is CASSVDRAMNTEAFF. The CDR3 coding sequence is TGTGCCAGCAGCGTCGACAGGGCTATGAACACTGAAGCTTTCTTT.